This TCR beta chain is drawn from a study of early T cells in non-severe SARS-CoV-2 infection (dated by TCRdb to about 2021). General notes on the study: Because TCR sequencing was done on bulk RNA from unsorted whole blood, the alpha and beta chains could not be paired.

The germline V gene supplies CDR1 SQVTM and CDR2 ANQGSEA. CDR3 length: 13 amino acids, cysteine to phenylalanine. Only the CDR3 DNA stays, 39 bases, in frame from base 1. V is pared back by 4 bases and J by 2 bases, with 12 bases lying between the germline termini. Library method: 5' RACE. TCRdb records NextSeq 500 as the sequencer. To correct for sequencing error and PCR bias, the TCR library protocol tagged individual cDNA molecules with unique molecular identifiers. Both TCR alpha and beta chains were sequenced, and tight co-correlation was observed between alpha and beta sequence abundances in each sample. On the study's bioinformatics: Decombinator V4 was used to annotate the V gene, J gene and CDR3 of the TCR sequences. TCRs were defined as expanded if a significant change between any two time points was detected under a Poisson model with p below 0.0001. TCR abundances were normalised to the total number of TCRs sequenced per sample and expressed as counts per million. TRAV1-2 paired with TRAJ12, TRAJ20 or TRAJ33 defined MAIT TCRs, while TRAV10 paired with TRAJ18 defined iNKT TCRs. VDJdb, accessed 1 November 2021, was searched for CMV, EBV and SARS-CoV-2 annotated TCRs, with TCRs annotated for multiple antigens excluded. TCRdb reprocessing: public reads trimmed at Q25 with fastp, clones called with MiXCR, in-frame beta chains kept. Each record represents a unique CDR3 protein, reported with the most common genes and DNA among its rows. The V and J calls were determined by TCRdb, not by the authors. The sample table records tens of thousands of distinct CDR3 sequences; 8.5% to 12% of these occur just once. The ten largest clones take up around 4.4% of the sample.

Broad study findings and their caveats: VDJdb matching was skewed toward anti-spike CD8 responses and likely underestimated virus-specific expansions, missing private and CD4 specificities.

The table lists this clonotype with a few counts. Its antigen is still unknown. Base qualities are not recorded, but no much larger clone differs from it by a single base. The study was a case-control design nested within a healthcare worker cohort in London, UK, with weekly nasopharyngeal swab PCR tests and blood sampling. Healthcare workers were enrolled in the week of the UK lockdown, from 23 to 31 March 2020, and were followed every week for up to roughly 16 weeks. This chain is built from TRBV29-1 and TRBJ2-7, with no D gene named confidently. This TCR came from an adult who was a healthcare worker with PCR-confirmed SARS-CoV-2 infection or an uninfected control (not recorded which). Sequences were obtained from whole blood. Here the CDR3 is given as CSVVGQTTYEQYF. The DNA is as follows: TGCAGCGTTGTCGGGCAGACCACCTACGAGCAGTACTTC.